The 3 T cell receptor beta chains below all came from one sample that was sequenced in a study of shared clonotypes between healthy human individuals. Naive-designated CD8 cells lacked CD45RO, were positively enriched for CCR7, and omitted terminally differentiated effector memory CD45RA+ cells. The protocol was immunoSEQ multiplex PCR, while the TCRdb copy is restricted to in-frame clones and leaves out a portion. The sample has some 2,000,000 clones; roughly 94% are singletons. Sequencing was carried out using naive CD8+ T cells sorted from blood. These receptors came from a young man in good health.

The chain uses TRBV5-4 and TRBJ1-6; possible D gene TRBD1, 6 bases. There are 16 residues in the CDR3. Deletions cut 0 bases from V and 3 bases from J, with 10 bases between. The germline gives CDR1 SGHNT, CDR2 YYREEE (reference sequence). The chain's CDR3 is CASSLGGQSYNSPLHF. The CDR3 DNA follows: TGTGCCAGCAGCTTGGGCGGACAGAGCTATAATTCACCCCTCCACTTT.

The rearrangement joins TRBV28 to TRBJ2-7, with D possibly matching TRBD2 (5 bases). The CDR3 totals 14 residues. Germline V gives CDR1 MDHEN, CDR2 SYDVKM. Trimming left V 5 bases short and J 0 bases short, with 11 bases between. CDR3 residues: CASSPVGSSYEQYF. The DNA of the CDR3 is TGTGCCAGCAGTCCGGTGGGGAGCTCCTACGAGCAGTACTTC.

The chain uses TRBV27 and TRBJ2-2; 7 bases are a match to TRBD1. The CDR3 runs to 17 residues. Germline V gene sequence: CDR1 MNHEY, CDR2 SMNVEV (reference sequence). The V segment lost 1 base and the J segment 7 bases; nucleotides outside the gene matches: 12. The CDR3 here is CASSLLRTGGIGGELFF. CDR3 sequence (DNA): TGTGCCAGCAGTTTATTAAGGACAGGCGGAATAGGCGGGGAGCTGTTTTTT.